This T cell receptor (beta chain) was sequenced during a study of T cell responses to AZD1222 COVID-19 vaccine (dated by TCRdb to the early 2020s). Regarding the complete study: TCR sequencing was performed for roughly 250 trial participants, of whom around 200 were given two doses of AZD1222 and around 26 were given two doses of MenACWY control vaccine. Trial participants were enrolled by age into 18-55, 56-69 and 70-plus year subgroups, with about 150, 28 and 57 TCR-sequenced participants respectively. What the study reported, not specific to this receptor: A significant rise in spike-specific TCR breadth and depth was observed after two AZD1222 doses relative to day 0 and relative to MenACWY recipients. The 56-69-year group was small, and its depth increase did not reach significance, likely because of low power. Vaccine-associated CD4 TCRs spanned the whole spike protein, with dominant responses in regions 160-218 and 743-854. Because no day 14 peak-response samples were available, repertoires were characterized only after the peak T cell response. Only six AZD1222 recipients were SARS-CoV-2 seropositive at baseline, limiting conclusions about previously exposed vaccinees. Participants were mostly white British, with more females than males. The authors suggested clonal diversity may have been underestimated. Reportedly, close to half of the unique spike-specific TCRs recognized epitopes lying outside the regions that are mutated in the B.1.351 and B.1.1.7 variants.

This sample's time point label indicates: about 28 days (+/-7) after the second vaccine dose. AZD1222 recipients whose second dose came at about 4 weeks and those whose second dose came at about 12 weeks were combined into one group, since spike-specific TCR depth and breadth did not differ between the two schedules. The vaccinee samples were drawn from two UK trials, COV001 and COV002, one of which was a single-blind randomized controlled phase 2/3 trial testing AZD1222 (ChAdOx1 nCoV-19) in healthy adults. Trial participant PBMC samples were collected at day 0 and day 28 after the second dose for TCRbeta chain sequencing. To note about this clone: Which antigen it targets is not known. No clone much larger than this one lies a single base away; base qualities are absent.

The CDR3 regions of human TCRbeta chains were analyzed by immunosequencing. For the original study's pipeline: TCRs in the repertoires were compared against a reference library of SARS-CoV-2-specific TCRs that had been generated with the MIRA antigen-specificity platform. Breadth was defined as the fraction of unique TCRs that were SARS-CoV-2-associated. Depth was defined as the fraction of total T cells that were SARS-CoV-2-associated. Using the MIRA data, each spike-specific TCR was assigned both to the spike region to which the TCR was reactive and to a CD4 or CD8 class. Log10-transformed breadth and depth values were compared by one-way ANOVA with Sidak's multiple comparisons tests. Drawn from immuneACCESS, this table holds only the in-frame rearrangements with V and J called that TCRdb kept. Clones are partly lost; checked studies trace under half to an unresolved V gene and leave the rest unexplained. V and J calls plus clone size are reproduced from that table; the DNA served to infer D and trimming. The table for this sample lists about 150,000 clones; roughly nine tenths of them were counted only once. Approximately 3.5% of the sample rests with the top ten.

Sequences KGHSH (CDR1) and LQKENI (CDR2) are obtained from the germline V gene. The CDR3 covers 15 residues, taking in both the cysteine and the phenylalanine. Just the 45-base CDR3 DNA is kept, in frame starting at base 1. V drops 3 bases and J drops 1 base, leaving 12 bases in between. This sequence originates from an adult who received the AZD1222 COVID-19 vaccine. The chain is assembled from TRBV18 and TRBJ2-5; tentative D gene TRBD1, with 6 bases matching. The sequenced sample was peripheral blood, obtained 28 days after the second AZD1222 dose. The DNA sequence is TGTGCCAGCTCACCCTCTTCGGACAGCCAAGAGACCCAGTACTTC. Its protein product is CASSPSSDSQETQYF.